These 17 T cell receptor beta chains originate from one sample sequenced in a study of cytomegalovirus exposure and HLA in healthy donors. Primers: 60 Vbeta forward and 13 Jbeta reverse. Repertoires were generated with immunoSEQ multiplex PCR, while TCRdb's copy carries only in-frame clones and drops some. Of over 200,000 clones in the sample, roughly 75% were seen once. Sequenced input: PBMCs. Every receptor here comes from a woman between 25 and 40 years old in good health and CMV-seronegative.

This clone was seen more than once but under ten times. The chain couples TRBV5-4 to TRBJ2-1; 10 positions agree with TRBD1. This CDR3 has 15 amino acids. V trimming: 4 bases; J trimming: 5 bases; junction bases outside the gene matches: 6. Germline assignment: CDR1 SGHNT and CDR2 YYREEE (reference sequence). CDR3 nucleotides: TGTGCCAGCAGCCGAGACAGGGGGCGGAACAATGAGCAGTTCTTC. Encoded protein: CASSRDRGRNNEQFF.

The J gene is TRBJ1-4, the V gene TRBV7-9; D is possibly TRBD1 (5 bases). V lost 3 bases and J 11 bases, leaving 19 bases between the germline ends. The CDR3 sequence is 15 residues long. The V gene's germline CDR1 is SEHNR and CDR2 FQNEAQ (reference sequence). CDR3 sequence: CASSFPGGGRLKLFF. Written as DNA, the CDR3 is TGTGCCAGCAGCTTCCCCGGGGGGGGAAGGCTCAAACTGTTTTTT.

The V gene is TRBV30, the J gene TRBJ1-5, with D possibly matching TRBD1 (6 bases). The CDR3 runs to 14 residues. In germline, CDR1 is GTSNPN, CDR2 SVGIG (reference sequence). V was cut by 4 bases and J by 8 bases, with 18 bases left in between. The CDR3 protein is CAWNLGGVGEPQHF. The CDR3 bases are TGTGCCTGGAACCTAGGGGGGGTTGGGGAGCCCCAGCATTTT.

Only a few counts were recorded for this clone. V is TRBV2 and J is TRBJ2-1, with 8 bases lining up with TRBD2. V shed 7 bases and J 4 bases; nucleotides not matched to a gene: 9. Germline CDR1 and CDR2: SNHLY and FYNNEI. This CDR3 is 15 amino acids long. CDR3 in DNA: TGTGCCAGCAAGCGGGCGGGGGGTATTTACAATGAGCAGTTCTTC. Translated, it gives CASKRAGGIYNEQFF.

The CDR3 sequence: CASRTISGGRRETQYF. CDR3 bases: TGTGCCAGCCGGACGATTAGCGGGGGGCGGAGGGAGACCCAGTACTTC. V usage is TRBV6-6 and J usage is TRBJ2-5; 10 nucleotides agree with TRBD2. V shed 8 bases, J shed 5 bases, and the junction held 14 bases outside the gene matches. The CDR3 extends over 16 amino acids. Germline V gene data show CDR1 as MNHNY and CDR2 as SVGAGI (reference sequence).

V usage is TRBV19 and J usage is TRBJ1-1; a weak D match, TRBD1 (6 bases). The CDR3 consists of 16 residues. The V end lost 6 bases, the J end lost 4 bases, and 21 bases lay between the germline ends. Germline assignment: CDR1 LNHDA and CDR2 SQIVND (reference sequence). DNA of the CDR3: TGTGCCAGTAGATATGGGGGGGGCAGCACTTCCACTGAAGCTTTCTTT. Its protein is CASRYGGGSTSTEAFF.

CDR3 in amino acids: CASSSEYRRQPNTEAFF. CDR3 coding DNA: TGTGCCAGCAGCTCGGAATATCGCAGGCAACCCAACACTGAAGCTTTCTTT. This chain links TRBV11-2 with TRBJ1-1; no clear D. This CDR3 contains 17 residues. Germline values: CDR1 SGHAT, CDR2 FQNNGV. Trimming took off 4 bases at V and 2 bases at J, with 20 bases between the two ends.

About this clone itself: Other DNA sequences in this specimen translate into the identical CDR3. This chain connects TRBV5-1 to TRBJ2-2, with 9 bases lining up with TRBD1. Trimming at V came to 2 bases and at J to 7 bases, leaving 6 bases not matched to a gene. Germline assignment: CDR1 SGHRS and CDR2 YFSETQ. CDR3 length: 15 amino acids. This CDR3 is CASSFRTGDIGELFF. For the CDR3, the DNA is TGCGCCAGCAGCTTCCGGACAGGGGATATCGGGGAGCTGTTTTTT.

The chain employs TRBV7-9 and TRBJ2-7; D possibly corresponds to TRBD1 (6 bases). The germline V gene has CDR1 SEHNR and CDR2 FQNEAQ (reference sequence). The CDR3 covers 14 residues. Trimming left V 5 bases short and J 1 base short, with 12 bases between. CDR3 sequence: CASSRRTASYEQYF. The CDR3 coding sequence is TGTGCCAGCAGCCGGAGGACAGCGTCCTACGAGCAGTACTTC.

This clone has a handful of counts. The J gene is TRBJ2-7, the V gene TRBV9; 7 bases agree with TRBD1. Germline values: CDR1 SGDLS, CDR2 YYNGEE. V was pared by 4 bases and J by 4 bases, with 8 bases of the junction left unmatched. CDR3 length: 14 residues. CDR3: CASSQTGTAYEQYF. The CDR3 region has the DNA TGTGCCAGCAGCCAAACCGGGACAGCGTACGAGCAGTACTTC.

The gene calls are TRBV9 and TRBJ1-1; no definite D call. Germline CDR1 SGDLS, CDR2 YYNGEE. The CDR3 runs 14 residues. Trimming cost V 4 bases and J 0 bases, with 10 bases left between them. CDR3 sequence (DNA): TGTGCCAGCAGCCGGACTTTTATGAACACTGAAGCTTTCTTT. Encoded protein: CASSRTFMNTEAFF.

This clone appeared a few times. The chain couples TRBV6-5 to TRBJ1-2; a possible D gene is TRBD1 (5 bases). This CDR3 has 14 residues. V lost 0 bases and J 2 bases, leaving 7 bases between the germline ends. Germline CDR1 and CDR2: MNHEY and SVGAGI. The CDR3 DNA follows: TGTGCCAGCAGTTACTCGGGGCCGAACTATGGCTACACCTTC. Translating gives CASSYSGPNYGYTF.

In DNA form, the CDR3 reads TGTGCCAGTAGTATAGCAGGGTTCGGTGTGAATCAGCCCCAGCATTTT. Its protein product is CASSIAGFGVNQPQHF. The chain has TRBV19 and TRBJ1-5; maybe TRBD1 (5 bases). Germline-derived CDR1 and CDR2 are LNHDA and SQIVND (reference sequence). With 1 base removed from V and 4 bases from J, the gap between germline ends came to 14 bases. CDR3 length: 16 residues.

The V gene is TRBV6-1, the J gene TRBJ1-6; 8 bases fit TRBD1. The CDR3 has 16 amino acids. Germline loops: CDR1 MNHNS, CDR2 SASEGT. The junction had 15 bases not matched to a gene; V was cut back by 3 bases and J by 14 bases. This CDR3 is CASSDFFDGQGFSLHF. In nucleotides, the CDR3 is TGTGCCAGCAGTGATTTCTTCGATGGACAGGGATTTTCCCTCCACTTT.

V gene TRBV9 combines with J gene TRBJ2-7; 9 bases agree with TRBD2. V trimming: 0 bases; J trimming: 1 base; junction bases outside the gene matches: 5. The CDR3 has 16 amino acids. The V gene's germline CDR1 is SGDLS and CDR2 YYNGEE. CDR3 amino acids: CASSVEGAGGSYEQYF. The CDR3 coding sequence is TGTGCCAGCAGCGTAGAGGGGGCGGGAGGGTCCTACGAGCAGTACTTC.

This clone was picked up a small number of times. V and J are TRBV6-1 and TRBJ2-3; 8 bases align to TRBD1. V shed 4 bases and J 6 bases; nucleotides not matched to a gene: 3. The CDR3 consists of 13 residues. Germline-derived CDR1 and CDR2 are MNHNS and SASEGT. CDR3 sequence: CASSGHRGDTQYF. The CDR3 DNA reads as TGTGCCAGCAGTGGCCACAGGGGGGATACGCAGTATTTT.

The V call is TRBV2, the J call TRBJ1-2, with D maybe TRBD1 (6 bases). V was clipped by 2 bases and J by 4 bases, with 8 bases between them. Per the germline V gene, CDR1 is SNHLY and CDR2 is FYNNEI. The CDR3 has 13 amino acids. CDR3 bases: TGTGCCAGCAGTGAAAGGGACATCTATGGCTACACCTTC. This translates into CASSERDIYGYTF.